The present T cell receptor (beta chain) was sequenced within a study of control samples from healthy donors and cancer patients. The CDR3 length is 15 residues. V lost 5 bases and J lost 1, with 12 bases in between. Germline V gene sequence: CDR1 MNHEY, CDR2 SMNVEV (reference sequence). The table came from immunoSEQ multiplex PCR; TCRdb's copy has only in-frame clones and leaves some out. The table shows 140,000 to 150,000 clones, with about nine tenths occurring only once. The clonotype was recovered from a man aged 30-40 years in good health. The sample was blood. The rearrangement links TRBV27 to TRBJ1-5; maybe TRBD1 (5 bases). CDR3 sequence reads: CASSGTSGSNQPQHF. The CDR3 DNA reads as TGTGCCAGCAGTGGGACCTCCGGAAGCAATCAGCCCCAGCATTTT.